In this sample, the clone carrying this T cell receptor (beta chain) turned up a few times. Its antigen is not known. The data originate from a study of cytotoxic CD8 clonotypes in ibrutinib-treated CLL. Study-wide results and limits: Contraction or stability on treatment characterized the public clonotypes, which were uncommon.

Sequencing used immunoSEQ multiplex PCR; TCRdb keeps in-frame clones, though not all of them. This sample has 130,000 or so clones; roughly 80% occur once, and the top ten carry around 30%. The V and J ends lost 0 bases and 0 bases respectively, with 5 bases between them. CDR1 LGHNA and CDR2 YSLEER come from the germline V gene. This CDR3 contains 14 residues. The sequence came from a human donor with chronic lymphocytic leukemia. The sample in question was PBMCs, obtained after 12 months of ibrutinib treatment. The rearrangement uses TRBV4-3 and TRBJ1-2; D gene ambiguous. CDR3 protein: CASSQDRTNYGYTF. Written as DNA, the CDR3 is TGCGCCAGCAGCCAAGACAGGACTAACTATGGCTACACCTTC.